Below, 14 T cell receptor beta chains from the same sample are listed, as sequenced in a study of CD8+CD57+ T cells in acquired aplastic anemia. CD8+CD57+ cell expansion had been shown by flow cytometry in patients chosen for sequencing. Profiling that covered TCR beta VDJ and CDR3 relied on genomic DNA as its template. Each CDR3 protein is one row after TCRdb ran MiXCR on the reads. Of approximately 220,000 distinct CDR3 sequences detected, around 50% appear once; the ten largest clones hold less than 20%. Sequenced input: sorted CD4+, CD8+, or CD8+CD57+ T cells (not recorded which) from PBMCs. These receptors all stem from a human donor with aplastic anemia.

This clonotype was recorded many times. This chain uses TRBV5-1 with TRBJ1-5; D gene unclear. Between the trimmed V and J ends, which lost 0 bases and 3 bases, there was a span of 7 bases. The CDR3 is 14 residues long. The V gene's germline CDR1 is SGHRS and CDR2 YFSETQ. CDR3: CASSLGTPNQPQHF. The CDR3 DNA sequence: TGCGCCAGCAGCTTGGGGACCCCCAATCAGCCCCAGCATTTT.

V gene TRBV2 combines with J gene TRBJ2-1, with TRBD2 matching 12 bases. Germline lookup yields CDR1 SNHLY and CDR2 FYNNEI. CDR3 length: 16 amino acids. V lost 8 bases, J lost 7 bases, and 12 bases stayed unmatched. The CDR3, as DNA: TGTGCCAGCTTGCCCGACGGGACTAGCGGGTGGAATGAGCAGTTCTTC. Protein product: CASLPDGTSGWNEQFF.

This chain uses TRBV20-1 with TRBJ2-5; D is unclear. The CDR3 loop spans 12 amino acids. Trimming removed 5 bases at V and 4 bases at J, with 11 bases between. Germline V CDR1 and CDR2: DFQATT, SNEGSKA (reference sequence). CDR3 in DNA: TGCAGTGCTGAAGGACGTAGAGAGACCCAGTACTTC. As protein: CSAEGRRETQYF.

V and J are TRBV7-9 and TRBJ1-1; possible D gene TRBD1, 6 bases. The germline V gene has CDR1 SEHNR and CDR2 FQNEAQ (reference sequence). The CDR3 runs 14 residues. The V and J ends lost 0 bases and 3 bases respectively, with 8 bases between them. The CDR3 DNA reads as TGTGCCAGCAGCTTAGCTCAGGGGCACACTGAAGCTTTCTTT. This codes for CASSLAQGHTEAFF.

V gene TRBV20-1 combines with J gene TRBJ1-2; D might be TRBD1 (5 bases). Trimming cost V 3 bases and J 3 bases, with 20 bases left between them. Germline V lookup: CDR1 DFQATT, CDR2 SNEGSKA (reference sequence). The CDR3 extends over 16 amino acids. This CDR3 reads CSASPGPGPTDYGYTF. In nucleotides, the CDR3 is TGCAGTGCTAGCCCTGGGCCGGGACCGACGGACTATGGCTACACCTTC.

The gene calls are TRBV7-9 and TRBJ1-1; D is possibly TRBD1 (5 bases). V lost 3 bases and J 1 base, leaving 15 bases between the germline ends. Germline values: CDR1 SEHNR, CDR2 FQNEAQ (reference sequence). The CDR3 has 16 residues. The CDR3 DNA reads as TGTGCCAGCAGCTTGGGTTCCGGGGCACAGAACACTGAAGCTTTCTTT. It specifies CASSLGSGAQNTEAFF.

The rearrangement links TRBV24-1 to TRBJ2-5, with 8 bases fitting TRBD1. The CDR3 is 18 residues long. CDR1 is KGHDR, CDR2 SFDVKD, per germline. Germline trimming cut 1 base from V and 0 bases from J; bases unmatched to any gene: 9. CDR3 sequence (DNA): TGTGCCACCAGTGATTTAGACAGGGGACAGAATCACCAAGAGACCCAGTACTTC. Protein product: CATSDLDRGQNHQETQYF.

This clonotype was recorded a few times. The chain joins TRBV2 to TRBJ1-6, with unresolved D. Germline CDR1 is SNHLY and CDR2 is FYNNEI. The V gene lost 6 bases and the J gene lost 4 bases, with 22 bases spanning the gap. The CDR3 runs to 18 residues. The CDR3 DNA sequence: TGTGCCAGCAGCGTTAGTACGGGAGCCGTGGGGTATAATTCACCCCTCCACTTT. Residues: CASSVSTGAVGYNSPLHF.

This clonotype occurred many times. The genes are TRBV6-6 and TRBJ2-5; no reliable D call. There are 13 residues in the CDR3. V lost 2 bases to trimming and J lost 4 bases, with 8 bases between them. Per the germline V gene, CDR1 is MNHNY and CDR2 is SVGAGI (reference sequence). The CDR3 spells CASSYRVGETQYF. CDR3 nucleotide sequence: TGTGCCAGCAGTTACCGGGTCGGAGAGACCCAGTACTTC.

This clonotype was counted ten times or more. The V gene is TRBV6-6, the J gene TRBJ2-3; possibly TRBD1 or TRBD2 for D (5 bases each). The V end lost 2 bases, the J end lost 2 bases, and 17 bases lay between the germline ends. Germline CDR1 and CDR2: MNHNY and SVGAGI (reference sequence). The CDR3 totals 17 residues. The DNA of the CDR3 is TGTGCCAGCAGTTACGCCCCCCCGGGGCAGATCACAGATACGCAGTATTTT. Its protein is CASSYAPPGQITDTQYF.

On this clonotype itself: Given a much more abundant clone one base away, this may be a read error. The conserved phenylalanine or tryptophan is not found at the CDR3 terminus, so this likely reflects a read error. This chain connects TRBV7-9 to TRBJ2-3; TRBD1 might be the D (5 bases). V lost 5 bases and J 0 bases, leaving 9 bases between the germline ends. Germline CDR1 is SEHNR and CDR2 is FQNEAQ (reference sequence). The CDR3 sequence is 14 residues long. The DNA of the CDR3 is TGTGCCAGCAGCCCCCAGGGAAGCACAGATACGCAGTATCTT. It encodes CASSPQGSTDTQYL.

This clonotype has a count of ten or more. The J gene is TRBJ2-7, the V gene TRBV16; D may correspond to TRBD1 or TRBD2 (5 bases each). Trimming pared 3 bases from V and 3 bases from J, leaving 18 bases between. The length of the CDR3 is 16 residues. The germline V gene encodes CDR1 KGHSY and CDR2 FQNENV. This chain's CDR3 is CASSHPRDRLNYEQYF. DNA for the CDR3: TGTGCCAGCAGCCATCCCCGGGACCGATTAAACTACGAGCAGTACTTC.

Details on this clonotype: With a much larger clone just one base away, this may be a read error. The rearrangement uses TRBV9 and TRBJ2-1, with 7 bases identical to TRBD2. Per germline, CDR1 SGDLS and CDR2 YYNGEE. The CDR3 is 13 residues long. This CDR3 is CASSHLADNEQLF. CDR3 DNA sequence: TGTGCCAGCAGCCACCTAGCGGACAATGAGCAGCTCTTC.

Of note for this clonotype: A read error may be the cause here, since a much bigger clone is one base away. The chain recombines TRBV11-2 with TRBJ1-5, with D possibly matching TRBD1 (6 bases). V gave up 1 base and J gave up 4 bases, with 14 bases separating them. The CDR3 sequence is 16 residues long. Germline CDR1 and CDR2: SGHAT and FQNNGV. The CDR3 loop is CASSLVQGSGNQPQHF. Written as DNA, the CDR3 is TGTGCCAGCAGCTTAGTACAGGGATCCGGAAATCAGCCCCAGCATTTT. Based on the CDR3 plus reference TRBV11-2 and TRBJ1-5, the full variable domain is EAGVAQSPRYKIIEKRQSVAFWCNPISGHATLYWYQQILGQGPKLLIQFQNNGVVDDSQLPKDRFSAERLKGVDSTLKIQPAKLEDSAVYLCASSLVQGSGNQPQHFGDGTRLSIL.